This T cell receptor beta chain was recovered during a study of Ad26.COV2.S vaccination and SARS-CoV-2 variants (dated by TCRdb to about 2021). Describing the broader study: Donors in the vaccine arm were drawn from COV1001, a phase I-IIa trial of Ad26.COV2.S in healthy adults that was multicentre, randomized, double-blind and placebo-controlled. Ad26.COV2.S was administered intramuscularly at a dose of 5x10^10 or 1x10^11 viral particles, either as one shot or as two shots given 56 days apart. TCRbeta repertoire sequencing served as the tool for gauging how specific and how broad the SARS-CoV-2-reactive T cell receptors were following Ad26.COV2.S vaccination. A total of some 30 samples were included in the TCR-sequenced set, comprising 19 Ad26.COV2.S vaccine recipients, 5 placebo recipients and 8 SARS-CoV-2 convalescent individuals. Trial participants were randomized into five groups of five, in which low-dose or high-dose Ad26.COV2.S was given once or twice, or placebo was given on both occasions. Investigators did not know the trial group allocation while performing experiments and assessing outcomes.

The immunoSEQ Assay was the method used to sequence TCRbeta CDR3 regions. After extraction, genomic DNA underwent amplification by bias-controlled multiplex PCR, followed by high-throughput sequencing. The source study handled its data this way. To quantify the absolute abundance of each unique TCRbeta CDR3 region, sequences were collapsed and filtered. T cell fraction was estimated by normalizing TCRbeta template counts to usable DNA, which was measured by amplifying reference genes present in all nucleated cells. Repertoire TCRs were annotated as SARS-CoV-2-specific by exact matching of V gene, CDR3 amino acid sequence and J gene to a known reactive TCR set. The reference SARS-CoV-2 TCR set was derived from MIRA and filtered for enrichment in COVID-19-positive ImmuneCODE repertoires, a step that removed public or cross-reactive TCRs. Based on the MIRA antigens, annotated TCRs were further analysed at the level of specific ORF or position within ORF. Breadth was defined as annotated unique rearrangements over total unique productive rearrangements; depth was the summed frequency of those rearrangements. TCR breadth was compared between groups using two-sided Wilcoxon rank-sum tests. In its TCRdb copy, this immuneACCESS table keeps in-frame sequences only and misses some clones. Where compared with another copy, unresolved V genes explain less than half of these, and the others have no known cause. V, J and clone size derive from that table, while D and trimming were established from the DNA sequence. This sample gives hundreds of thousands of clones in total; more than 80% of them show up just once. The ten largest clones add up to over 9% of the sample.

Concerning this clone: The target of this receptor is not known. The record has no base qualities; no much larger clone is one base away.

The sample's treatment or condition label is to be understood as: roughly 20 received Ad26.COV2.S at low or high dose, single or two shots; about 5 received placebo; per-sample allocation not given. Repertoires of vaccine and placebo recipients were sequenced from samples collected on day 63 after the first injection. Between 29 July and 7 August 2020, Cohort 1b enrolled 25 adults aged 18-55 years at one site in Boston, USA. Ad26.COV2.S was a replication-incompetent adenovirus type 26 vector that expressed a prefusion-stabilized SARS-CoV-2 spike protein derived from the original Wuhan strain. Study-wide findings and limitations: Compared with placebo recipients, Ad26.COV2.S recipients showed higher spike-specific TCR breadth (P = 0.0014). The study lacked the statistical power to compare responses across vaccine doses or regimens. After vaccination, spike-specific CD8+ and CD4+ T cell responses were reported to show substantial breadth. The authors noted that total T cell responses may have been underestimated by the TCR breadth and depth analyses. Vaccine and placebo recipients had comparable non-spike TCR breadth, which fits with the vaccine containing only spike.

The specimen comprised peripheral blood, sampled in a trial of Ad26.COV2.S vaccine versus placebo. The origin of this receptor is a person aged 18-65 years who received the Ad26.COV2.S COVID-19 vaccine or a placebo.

The encoded CDR3 is CASSYDGGIDYEQYF. The DNA sequence is as follows: TGTGCCAGCAGTTACGACGGGGGCATCGACTACGAGCAGTACTTC. Recombination joined TRBV6-6 with TRBJ2-7; the D element could tentatively be TRBD1 or TRBD2, as 6 bases agree for each. CDR1 MNHNY and CDR2 SVGAGI are derived from the germline V gene (reference sequence). The V and J ends are trimmed by 2 bases and 3 bases, leaving 14 bases between them. The CDR3 contains 15 residues, cysteine and phenylalanine counted. The sequence is cut down to CDR3 DNA, 45 bases in frame from base 1.